This is a list of T cell receptor beta chains from one sample in a study of cytomegalovirus exposure and HLA in healthy donors. Measured with immunoSEQ multiplex PCR; TCRdb has only the in-frame clones, and not every one. The sample has about 160,000 clones, about 71% seen once. The specimen was PBMCs. All receptors derive from a woman aged 25 to 39 in good health and CMV-seronegative. Both conserved end residues are part of each CDR3. The D gene is left open where the match is weak. Size is omitted from some rows. Given values are once, few, many or a class for expanded clones.

j_call v_call d_call clone_size cdr3_nt cdr3_aa
TRBJ1-4 TRBV7-9 . . TGTTCCAGCAGCCTCAGGGACATATCAACTAATGAAAAACTGTTTTTT CSSSLRDISTNEKLFF
TRBJ2-7 TRBV28 TRBD2 . TGTGCCAGCAGCCCCGCGGGGGGGACTACCTACGAGCAGTACTTC CASSPAGGTTYEQYF
TRBJ1-4 TRBV4-1 . . TGCGCCAGCAGCCGATATACTATTCCCACAACTAATGAAAAACTGTTTTTT CASSRYTIPTTNEKLFF
TRBJ2-7 TRBV7-8 TRBD2 few TGTGCCAGCAGCTCTTCCGGGACTAGCGGGAATCACGAGCAGTACTTC CASSSSGTSGNHEQYF
TRBJ2-3 TRBV7-3 TRBD2 . TGTGCCAGCAGCTTACAACTAGCGGGGGACGGAGATACGCAGTATTTT CASSLQLAGDGDTQYF
TRBJ1-2 TRBV19 TRBD1 few TGTGCCAGTAGCTCGACAGGGATCTATGGCTACACCTTC CASSSTGIYGYTF
TRBJ2-7 TRBV5-1 TRBD1 once TGCGCCAGCAGCCCCGGGACAGGGTCAGCCTACAAGCAGTACTTC CASSPGTGSAYKQYF
TRBJ1-1 TRBV9 . . TGTGCCAGCAGCCCCCGGGGGGGAGGGTGGACTGAAGCTTTCTTT CASSPRGGGWTEAFF
TRBJ2-7 TRBV27 . . TGTGCCAGCAGATCTCGCCAGGGAAAGTTCTTCGAGCAGTACTTC CASRSRQGKFFEQYF
TRBJ1-1 TRBV30 . . TGTGCCTGGATTCCCCCCAGGGGAGCTTTCTTT CAWIPPRGAFF
TRBJ2-1 TRBV27 . once TGTGCCAGCGGAGACCAGGGTGCTGAAGAGCAGTTCTTC CASGDQGAEEQFF
TRBJ2-1 TRBV4-1 . . TGCGCCAGCAGCCAAGAGGGACTTTACAATGAGCAGTTCTTC CASSQEGLYNEQFF
TRBJ2-7 TRBV2 TRBD2 once TGTGCCAGCAGTCAACTAGCGGCCTCCTACGAGCAGTACTTC CASSQLAASYEQYF
TRBJ2-3 TRBV19 . . TGTGCCAGTAGTATGTCTACGGGAAGCACAGATACGCAGTATTTT CASSMSTGSTDTQYF
TRBJ1-4 TRBV10-3 . few TGTGCCATCAGTTCTGTAATTCTGAGGAATGAAAAACTGTTTTTT CAISSVILRNEKLFF
TRBJ1-6 TRBV19 TRBD1 . TGTGCCAGTAGAAAGTTTGCGGGACAGGGAGCAATATCCAATAGGTCACCCCTCCACTTT CASRKFAGQGAISNRSPLHF
TRBJ1-5 TRBV7-9 . . TGTTCCAGCAGCGTACAGGGTCAGCCCCAGCATTTT CSSSVQGQPQHF
TRBJ2-1 TRBV7-2 TRBD2 . TGTGCCAGCAGCCTAGTCCCGGGACTAGCGGGATCCAATGAGCAGTTCTTC CASSLVPGLAGSNEQFF
TRBJ1-4 TRBV6-5 TRBD1 . TGTGCCAGCAGTTACTCGAACAGGGGGCGACCAAAACTGTTTTTT CASSYSNRGRPKLFF
TRBJ1-1 TRBV15 . . TGTGCCACCAGCAAAAAAACAGGCTTCAACGAAGCTTTCTTT CATSKKTGFNEAFF
TRBJ1-6 TRBV10-3 TRBD1 . TGTGCCATCAGGGAGGACAGGGTAGAAAATTCACCCCTCCACTTT CAIREDRVENSPLHF
TRBJ2-1 TRBV2 TRBD1 . TGTGCCAGCACTCGGACAGGAAACTACAATGAGCAGTTCTTC CASTRTGNYNEQFF
TRBJ2-3 TRBV30 . . TGTGCCTGGACATCTACTAGCACAGATACGCAGTATTTT CAWTSTSTDTQYF
TRBJ2-1 TRBV25-1 . . TGTGCCAGCAGTGAATATATGGGGCAGAATGAGCAGTTCTTC CASSEYMGQNEQFF
TRBJ1-2 TRBV2 TRBD1 few TGTGCCAGCAGGGAAGACAGGGGTGGCTATGGCTACACCTTC CASREDRGGYGYTF
TRBJ2-7 TRBV15 . . TGTGCCACCAGCAGAGGGGGGACATCCTCCTACGAGCAGTACTTC CATSRGGTSSYEQYF
TRBJ2-2 TRBV2 TRBD2 . TGTGCCAGCAGGGTGACTAGCGGGTTAACCGGGGAGCTGTTTTTT CASRVTSGLTGELFF
TRBJ1-2 TRBV4-3 . many TGCGCCAGCAGCCAAGATTACAACAACTATGGCTACACCTTC CASSQDYNNYGYTF
TRBJ2-3 TRBV27 . . TGTGCCAGCAGTTTATCGGGTAGGGCGGGAACAGATACGCAGTATTTT CASSLSGRAGTDTQYF
TRBJ1-6 TRBV7-3 . once TGTGCCAGCAGCCATGGGACGGCGGGGTCACCCCTCCACTTT CASSHGTAGSPLHF
TRBJ2-3 TRBV9 TRBD1 . TGTGCCAGCAGCACGGGGACAGGGGAAAGCACAGATACGCAGTATTTT CASSTGTGESTDTQYF
TRBJ1-2 TRBV5-1 . . TGCGCCAGCACCCCTCAGGGAATGGGTGGCTACACCTTC CASTPQGMGGYTF
TRBJ1-3 TRBV30 . . TGTGCCTGGAAGAGACAGTTCTCTGGAAACACCATATATTTT CAWKRQFSGNTIYF